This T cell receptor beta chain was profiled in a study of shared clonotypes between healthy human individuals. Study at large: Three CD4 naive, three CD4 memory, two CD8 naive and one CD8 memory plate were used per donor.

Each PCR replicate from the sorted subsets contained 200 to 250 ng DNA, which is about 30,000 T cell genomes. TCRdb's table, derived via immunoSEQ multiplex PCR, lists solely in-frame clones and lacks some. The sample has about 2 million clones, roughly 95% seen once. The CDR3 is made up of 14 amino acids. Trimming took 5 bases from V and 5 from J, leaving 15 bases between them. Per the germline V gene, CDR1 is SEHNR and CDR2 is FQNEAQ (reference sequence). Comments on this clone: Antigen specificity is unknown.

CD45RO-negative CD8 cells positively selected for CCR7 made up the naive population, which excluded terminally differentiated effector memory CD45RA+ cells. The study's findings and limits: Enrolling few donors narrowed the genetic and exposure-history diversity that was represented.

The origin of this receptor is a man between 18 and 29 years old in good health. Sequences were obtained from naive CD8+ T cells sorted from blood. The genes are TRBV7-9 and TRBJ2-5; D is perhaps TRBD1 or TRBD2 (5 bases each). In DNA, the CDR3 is TGTGCCAGCAGCCCTCGGGGCGTCGTGGAGACCCAGTACTTC. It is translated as CASSPRGVVETQYF.